The 3 T cell receptor beta chains listed next were all sequenced from one sample in a study of blood T cells in healthy people across ages (dated by TCRdb to about 2015). The library was built by means of 5' RACE. TCRdb shows the sequencer as Illumina HiSeq 2500. The second PCR ran for about 6 to 12 cycles and used a J-beta primer mix along with a sample-barcoded 5' primer. TCRdb reworked the public reads: Q25 trimming with fastp, MiXCR clone assembly, productive beta chains retained. Rows with one shared CDR3 protein collapse into an entry with the most common genes and DNA. Recorded for this sample are some 760,000 distinct CDR3 sequences; roughly 25% of them occurred a single time. The ten largest make up roughly 9% of the sample. The data also belong to a second study, concerning T cells of mothers and their children.

Sequences were obtained from blood. The receptor set was obtained from a boy younger than 18 in good health.

V is TRBV29-1 and J is TRBJ2-7; 10 bases line up with TRBD1. The CDR3 length is 14 residues. The V gene's germline CDR1 is SQVTM and CDR2 ANQGSEA. The J segment lost 5 bases and the V segment lost 6 bases, leaving 10 bases of the junction unmatched. The CDR3 DNA reads as TGCAGCGTGATTCTCCGGGACAGGGGAAACGAGCAGTACTTC. It yields the protein CSVILRDRGNEQYF.

The V gene is TRBV7-9, the J gene TRBJ1-1, with D unresolved. Germline assignment: CDR1 SEHNR and CDR2 FQNEAQ (reference sequence). This CDR3 is built from 14 residues. V gave up 5 bases and J gave up 5 bases, with 15 bases separating them. CDR3 sequence (DNA): TGTGCCAGCAGCGGCCGGGAGCGTGAGACTGAAGCTTTCTTT. This encodes CASSGRERETEAFF.

In its sample, this clonotype was seen a few times. The J gene is TRBJ1-1, the V gene TRBV6-6; D unclear. The V gene lost 4 bases and the J gene lost 1 base, with 13 bases spanning the gap. Germline V gene sequence: CDR1 MNHNY, CDR2 SVGAGI (reference sequence). The CDR3 contains 15 residues. The CDR3 loop is CASSSFLTENTEAFF. DNA of the CDR3: TGTGCCAGCAGTTCTTTCCTGACCGAGAACACTGAAGCTTTCTTT.